The sequence of this T cell receptor (beta chain) was determined in a study of T cell repertoires in cytomegalovirus infection. Study in general: Newly reported HLA-C-restricted and thoroughly characterized HLA-B-restricted CMV epitopes were employed. Public signatures in TCR beta pointed to CMV infection and matching HLA type.

TCRdb reprocessed the reads with MiXCR, giving one entry per CDR3 protein. The sample has nearly 700,000 distinct CDR3 sequences, around 35% seen once; the top ten hold roughly 18%. In regard to this clonotype: The antigen is unknown.

CDR1 and CDR2 (germline): MNHNS, SASEGT. Trimming took 6 bases from V and 0 from J, leaving 6 bases between them. The CDR3 length is 14 residues. Regarding the study as a whole: Clonotypes of TCR beta that were HLA-C-restricted and CMV-specific dominated the ex vivo response.

The sample consisted of cultured PBMCs, taken from culture after CMV antigen stimulation. The source of this sequence is a human donor in good health (CMV status not recorded). Some clones in this sample may be carry-over from other donors' samples. The chain combines TRBV6-1 with TRBJ2-6, with D unresolved. The DNA for the CDR3 is TGTGCCAGCAGCACGTTCTCTGGGGCCAACGTCCTGACTTTC. The encoded protein is CASSTFSGANVLTF.